A selection of T cell receptor beta chains follows, all from one sample in a study of T cells in localized non-small cell lung cancer. The repertoire was sequenced with immunoSEQ multiplex PCR; TCRdb's copy has only in-frame clones and lacks some. Of 9,400 or so clones in the sample, 90% were seen once. The input for sequencing was peripheral blood, taken before any cancer treatment. These receptors were taken from a male donor at least 60 years old with stage III squamous cell lung carcinoma. CDR3s include the opening cysteine and the closing phenylalanine or tryptophan. A D gene is named only where the DNA matches it firmly. Only part of the rows carry a size: once, few, many, or a class if the clone is expanded.

CDR3	DNA	size	V	D	J
CASSLEPGQIHTEAFF	TGTGCCAGCAGCTTGGAACCGGGACAGATCCACACTGAAGCTTTCTTT	NA	TRBV5-8	TRBD1	TRBJ1-1
CASRPTGRGQSYEQYF	TGTGCCAGCCGCCCCACTGGTAGGGGACAGTCCTACGAGCAGTACTTC	once	TRBV28	TRBD1	TRBJ2-7
CASSIAATGGYTF	TGTGCCAGTAGTATAGCTGCTACGGGGGGCTACACCTTC	NA	TRBV19	NA	TRBJ1-2
CASMGQGAGSLGNTIYF	TGTGCCAGTATGGGGCAGGGGGCCGGGTCGCTAGGAAACACCATATATTTT	NA	TRBV19	TRBD1	TRBJ1-3
CASSRGRPGQPQHF	TGTGCCAGCAGTAGGGGGCGCCCCGGCCAGCCCCAGCATTTT	NA	TRBV6-5	TRBD1	TRBJ1-5
CASSFTGKTGETQYF	TGTGCCAGCAGCTTCACAGGGAAGACGGGAGAGACCCAGTACTTC	NA	TRBV7-3	NA	TRBJ2-5
CASSQVGRGRGEQYF	TGTGCCAGCAGCCAAGTGGGCAGGGGGCGCGGTGAGCAGTACTTC	NA	TRBV5-5	TRBD1	TRBJ2-7
CASSQGGFYSTDTQYF	TGTGCCAGCAGCCAAGGCGGGTTTTATAGCACAGATACGCAGTATTTT	NA	TRBV4-2	NA	TRBJ2-3
CASSEVVGGGDTQYF	TGTGCCAGCAGTGAAGTGGTGGGGGGAGGCGATACGCAGTATTTT	NA	TRBV6-1	NA	TRBJ2-3
CASSPPAGAHNEQFF	TGTGCCAGCTCACCACCTGCGGGGGCCCACAATGAGCAGTTCTTC	NA	TRBV18	NA	TRBJ2-1
CASTRQGSGPDTQYF	TGTGCCAGCACCAGACAGGGTTCCGGCCCAGATACGCAGTATTTT	NA	TRBV5-8	TRBD1	TRBJ2-3
CTSSVLRGTEAFF	TGTACCAGCAGTGTCCTGCGGGGGACTGAAGCTTTCTTT	NA	TRBV27	NA	TRBJ1-1
CASSYSGQSNQPQHF	TGTGCCAGCAGTTACTCGGGGCAGAGCAATCAGCCCCAGCATTTT	NA	TRBV6-6	NA	TRBJ1-5
CASSKERGVPQFF	TGTGCCAGCAGCAAGGAGCGGGGGGTCCCGCAGTTCTTC	NA	TRBV21-1	NA	TRBJ2-1
CASSPPTGSNSPLHF	TGTGCCAGCTCACCACCGACAGGGAGTAATTCACCCCTCCACTTT	NA	TRBV18	TRBD1	TRBJ1-6
CASSEGRLAGSGTQYF	TGTGCCAGCAGTGAAGGAAGACTAGCGGGTTCCGGTACGCAGTATTTT	NA	TRBV2	TRBD2	TRBJ2-3
CASSPTGYGYTF	TGTGCCAGCAGTCCCACGGGCTATGGCTACACCTTC	NA	TRBV28	NA	TRBJ1-2
CASSQAVTGGETQYF	TGTGCCAGCTCACAAGCGGTGACAGGAGGGGAGACCCAGTACTTC	few	TRBV18	NA	TRBJ2-5
CSVGLGSSYNEQFF	TGCAGCGTTGGATTGGGTAGCTCCTACAATGAGCAGTTCTTC	NA	TRBV29-1	NA	TRBJ2-1
CASTTTGTGNSGANVLTF	TGTGCCAGCACCACAACCGGGACAGGGAACTCTGGGGCCAACGTCCTGACTTTC	NA	TRBV7-8	TRBD1	TRBJ2-6
CASSLFRDNTEAFF	TGTGCCAGCAGTTTATTCAGGGATAACACTGAAGCTTTCTTT	NA	TRBV27	NA	TRBJ1-1
CASSFLGTGRGEQYF	TGTGCCAGCAGTTTTTTAGGGACAGGGAGGGGCGAGCAGTACTTC	NA	TRBV28	TRBD1	TRBJ2-7
CASSLGWNQPQHF	TGCGCCAGCAGCTTGGGTTGGAATCAGCCCCAGCATTTT	NA	TRBV5-1	NA	TRBJ1-5
CASSRAERFGYTF	TGTGCCAGCAGCCGCGCAGAGAGGTTTGGCTACACCTTC	NA	TRBV5-5	NA	TRBJ1-2
CATQTGQGGIEQYF	TGTGCCACCCAAACAGGACAGGGAGGGATTGAGCAGTACTTC	NA	TRBV6-5	NA	TRBJ2-7
CASSFSTRGGTGELFF	TGTGCCAGCAGCTTTTCAACCAGGGGGGGCACCGGGGAGCTGTTTTTT	NA	TRBV5-4	NA	TRBJ2-2
CSVRDTSYEQYF	TGCAGCGTCCGGGACACCTCCTACGAGCAGTACTTC	NA	TRBV29-1	NA	TRBJ2-7
CASSLATGGSFQPQHF	TGTGCCAGCAGCTTAGCGACAGGGGGGTCGTTTCAGCCCCAGCATTTT	NA	TRBV5-6	TRBD1	TRBJ1-5
CAWSVSGRKNQPQHF	TGTGCCTGGAGTGTTAGTGGCAGAAAAAATCAGCCCCAGCATTTT	NA	TRBV30	NA	TRBJ1-5
CASRGSSGHGYTF	TGTGCCAGTAGGGGCTCCTCTGGGCATGGCTACACCTTC	NA	TRBV5-5	NA	TRBJ1-2
CASHSSGTGNEKLFF	TGTGCCAGTCATTCCTCCGGGACAGGAAATGAAAAACTGTTTTTT	once	TRBV28	TRBD1	TRBJ1-4
CASSLVGVGELFF	TGTGCCAGCAGCTTAGTGGGAGTGGGGGAGCTGTTTTTT	NA	TRBV11-2	NA	TRBJ2-2
CAISGQGGNGYTF	TGTGCCATCAGTGGTCAGGGAGGGAATGGCTACACCTTC	NA	TRBV10-3	NA	TRBJ1-2
CASSQGRLGSSPLHF	TGTGCCAGCAGCCAGGGCCGTCTGGGAAGTTCACCCCTCCACTTT	once	TRBV13	NA	TRBJ1-6
CASSSSAYEQYF	TGTGCCAGCAGTTCCTCGGCCTACGAGCAGTACTTC	NA	TRBV28	NA	TRBJ2-7
CASSGTNYGYTF	TGTGCCAGCTCGGGCACCAACTATGGCTACACCTTC	NA	TRBV2	NA	TRBJ1-2
CASDGPLNEKLFF	TGTGCCAGCGACGGTCCCCTTAATGAAAAACTGTTTTTT	NA	TRBV2	NA	TRBJ1-4
CASSVRSDSAEAFF	TGTGCCAGTAGTGTACGCTCGGACAGTGCTGAAGCTTTCTTT	NA	TRBV19	NA	TRBJ1-1
CASSIGAGPTEAFF	TGTGCCAGTAGTATCGGGGCAGGGCCTACTGAAGCTTTCTTT	once	TRBV19	NA	TRBJ1-1
CASTQGGSLSYEQYF	TGCGCCAGCACCCAGGGGGGGTCCCTCTCCTACGAGCAGTACTTC	NA	TRBV5-1	NA	TRBJ2-7
CASSLAGRSGNTIYF	TGTGCCAGCAGCTTGGCCGGCAGGTCTGGAAACACCATATATTTT	NA	TRBV5-6	NA	TRBJ1-3
CASSLGQGSSYNEQFF	TGTGCCAGCAGCTTGGGACAGGGGAGCTCCTACAATGAGCAGTTCTTC	NA	TRBV7-9	TRBD1	TRBJ2-1
CASSRGITNEKLFF	TGTGCCAGCAGCAGGGGGATAACTAATGAAAAACTGTTTTTT	NA	TRBV28	TRBD1	TRBJ1-4
CASSLKMRETQYF	TGTGCCAGCAGCTTAAAGATGCGGGAGACCCAGTACTTC	once	TRBV7-2	NA	TRBJ2-5
CASKGEYNQPQHF	TGTGCCAGTAAAGGGGAGTACAATCAGCCCCAGCATTTT	NA	TRBV19	NA	TRBJ1-5
CASSPRGSTDTQYF	TGTGCCAGCAGCCCACGGGGGAGCACAGATACGCAGTATTTT	NA	TRBV7-3	NA	TRBJ2-3
CASSPGRGYEQYF	TGTGCCAGTAGTCCCGGCAGGGGCTACGAGCAGTACTTC	NA	TRBV19	NA	TRBJ2-7
CASSTLAGVKYF	TGTGCCAGCAGCACACTAGCGGGGGTGAAGTACTTC	once	TRBV7-3	TRBD2	TRBJ2-7
CAWSHGQGSYSYNEQFF	TGTGCCTGGAGCCACGGACAGGGAAGCTACTCCTACAATGAGCAGTTCTTC	NA	TRBV30	TRBD1	TRBJ2-1
CASSVTPHGAQHF	TGTGCCAGCAGCGTAACACCTCATGGGGCCCAGCATTTT	NA	TRBV9	NA	TRBJ1-5
CASSYSTGLAAEQYF	TGTGCCAGCAGCTATTCGACTGGACTCGCAGCCGAGCAGTACTTC	NA	TRBV11-3	NA	TRBJ2-7